This T cell receptor (beta chain) was recovered during a study of CD8+ T cells in alopecia areata. Germline CDR1 SQVTM, CDR2 ANQGSEA. J gave up 6 bases and V 5 bases, and 10 bases lay outside the gene matches. The CDR3 sequence is 13 residues long. Sampling of alopecia areata patients yielded lesional scalp punch biopsies as well as peripheral blood. Sorted populations comprised CD4+ and CD8+ T cells obtained from PBMCs. Reverse transcribed after extraction, RNA yielded cDNA as the sequencing template. Sequenced by immunoSEQ multiplex PCR; TCRdb stores in-frame clones only, minus some. The data show tens of thousands of clones, with roughly 57% seen just once and approximately 15% held by the top ten. Whole-study results and caveats: Tissue-resident alphabeta T cells belonging to normal skin likewise get sequenced within scalp specimens.

Of note for this clone: Its antigen remains unknown.

The source is a human donor with alopecia areata. This chain links TRBV29-1 with TRBJ2-7; 7 bases are shared with TRBD1. Sequencing was performed on CD8+ T cells sorted from blood, taken at week 0. DNA for the CDR3: TGCAGCGTTACGCCCGAGACAGGGTCCGAGCAGTACTTC. Its protein is CSVTPETGSEQYF.